What follows are 3 T cell receptor beta chains derived from one specimen sequenced in a study of tumor-infiltrating lymphocytes in primary liver carcinoma. It was unsorted whole blood that yielded blood RNA, and germline DNA was also extracted. TCR beta cDNA came from approximately 490 ng total RNA, primed with a constant-region primer. Libraries for TCR beta were built through three nested multiplex PCR rounds, which together made up a slightly modified ARM-PCR procedure. Both of the initial two PCR rounds ran for 10 cycles and employed TRBV1-TRBV30 forward primers alongside a C-beta reverse primer. TCRdb analysed the multiplex PCR reads with MiXCR anew, one entry per CDR3 protein. Of approximately 310,000 distinct CDR3 sequences in the sample, 65% were seen once. Sequencing was carried out using peripheral blood. The receptor set was obtained from a middle-aged man with primary liver carcinoma and hepatitis B virus infection.

This clonotype was picked up many times. V and J are TRBV6-1 and TRBJ1-5; D not certain. V was trimmed by 3 bases and J by 4 bases, leaving 13 bases between them. Per germline, CDR1 MNHNS and CDR2 SASEGT. The CDR3 is 15 amino acids. The CDR3 DNA is TGTGCCAGCAGTGAGACATCAGTGGTGAATCAGCCCCAGCATTTT. It yields the protein CASSETSVVNQPQHF.

The CDR3 protein is CATIGQGAANTEAFF. The CDR3 nucleotides read TGTGCCACCATAGGACAGGGGGCTGCGAACACTGAAGCTTTCTTT. The chain is built from TRBV6-5 and TRBJ1-1; 11 bases line up with TRBD1. Germline lookup yields CDR1 MNHEY and CDR2 SVGAGI. J lost 1 base, V lost 10 bases, and 8 bases had no gene match. The CDR3 is made up of 15 amino acids.

Comment on this clonotype: This may be a read error: a much more frequent sequence differs by one nucleotide. The chain has TRBV4-1 and TRBJ2-3; maybe TRBD2 (5 bases). The CDR3 contains 11 residues. CDR1 MGHRA and CDR2 YSYEKL come from the germline V gene. Deletions cut 8 bases from V and 5 bases from J, with 8 bases between. The CDR3 nucleotides are TGCGCCAGCGCCGGGGTAGATACGCAGTATTTT. Residues: CASAGVDTQYF.